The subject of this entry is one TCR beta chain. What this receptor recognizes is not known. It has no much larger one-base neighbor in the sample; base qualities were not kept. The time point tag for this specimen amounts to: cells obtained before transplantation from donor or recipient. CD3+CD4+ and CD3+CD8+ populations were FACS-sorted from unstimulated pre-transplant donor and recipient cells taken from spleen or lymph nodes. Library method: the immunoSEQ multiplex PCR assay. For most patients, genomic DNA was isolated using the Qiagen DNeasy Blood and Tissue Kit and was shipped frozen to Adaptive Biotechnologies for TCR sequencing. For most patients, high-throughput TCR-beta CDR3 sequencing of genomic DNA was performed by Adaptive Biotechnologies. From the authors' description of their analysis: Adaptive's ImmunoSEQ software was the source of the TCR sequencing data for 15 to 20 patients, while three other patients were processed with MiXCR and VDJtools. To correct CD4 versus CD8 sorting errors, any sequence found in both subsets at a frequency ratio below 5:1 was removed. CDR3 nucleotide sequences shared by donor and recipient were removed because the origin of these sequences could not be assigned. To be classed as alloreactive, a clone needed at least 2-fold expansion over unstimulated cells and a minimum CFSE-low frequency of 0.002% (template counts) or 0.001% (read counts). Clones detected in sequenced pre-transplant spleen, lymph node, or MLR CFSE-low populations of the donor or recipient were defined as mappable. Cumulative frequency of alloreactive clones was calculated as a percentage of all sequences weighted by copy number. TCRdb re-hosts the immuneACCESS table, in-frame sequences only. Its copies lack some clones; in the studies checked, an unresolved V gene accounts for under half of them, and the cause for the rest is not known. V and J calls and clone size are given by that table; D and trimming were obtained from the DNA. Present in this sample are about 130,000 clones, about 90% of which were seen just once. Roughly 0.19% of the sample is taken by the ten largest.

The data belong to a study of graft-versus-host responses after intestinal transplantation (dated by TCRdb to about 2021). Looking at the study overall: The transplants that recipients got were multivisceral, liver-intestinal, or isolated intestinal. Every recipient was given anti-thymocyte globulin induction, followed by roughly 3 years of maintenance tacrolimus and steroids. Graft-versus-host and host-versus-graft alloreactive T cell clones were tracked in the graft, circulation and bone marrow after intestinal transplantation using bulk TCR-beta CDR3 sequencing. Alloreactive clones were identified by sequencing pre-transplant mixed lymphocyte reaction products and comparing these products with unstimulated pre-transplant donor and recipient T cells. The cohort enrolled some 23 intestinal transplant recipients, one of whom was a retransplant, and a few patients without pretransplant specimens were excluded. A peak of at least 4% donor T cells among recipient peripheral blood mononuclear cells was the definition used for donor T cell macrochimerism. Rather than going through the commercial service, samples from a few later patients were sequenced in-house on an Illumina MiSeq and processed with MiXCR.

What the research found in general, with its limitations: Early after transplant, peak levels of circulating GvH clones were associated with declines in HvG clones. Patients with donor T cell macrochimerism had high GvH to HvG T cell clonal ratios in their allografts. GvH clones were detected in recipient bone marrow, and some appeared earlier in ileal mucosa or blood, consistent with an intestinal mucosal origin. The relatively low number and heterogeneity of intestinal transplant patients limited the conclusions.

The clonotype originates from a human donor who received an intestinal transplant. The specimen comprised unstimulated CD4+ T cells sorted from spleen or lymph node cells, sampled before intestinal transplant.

The DNA sequence follows: TGTGCCAGCAGCTCGCACACACTAAGCTCCTACAATGAGCAGTTCTTC. Translated, this gives CASSSHTLSSYNEQFF. The chain couples TRBV7-2 to TRBJ2-1; the D gene assignment is ambiguous. Looking up the germline V gene yields CDR1 SGHTA and CDR2 FQGNSA. V and J are truncated by 4 bases and 0 bases respectively, leaving an intervening sequence of 13 bases. From cysteine to phenylalanine, the CDR3 is 16 amino acids long. The DNA shown is the 48-base CDR3, in frame from base 1.